The present TCR beta chain was sequenced within a study of radiotherapy plus CTLA-4 blockade in lung cancer. The V gene lost 4 bases and the J gene lost 2 bases, with 6 bases spanning the gap. The CDR3 sequence is 12 residues long. Germline values: CDR1 MNHEY, CDR2 SVGAGI. Assay: immunoSEQ multiplex PCR; the TCRdb copy retains only in-frame clones and omits some. The repertoire holds roughly 100,000 clones, with 80% to 85% as singletons. This clone was found a few times. This rearrangement joins TRBV6-5 to TRBJ2-7; D unclear. The source is a human donor with non-small cell lung cancer that progressed on radiotherapy plus ipilimumab. Sequences were derived from peripheral blood, sampled from a patient treated with radiotherapy plus ipilimumab. The CDR3 DNA follows: TGTGCCAGCAGTTCCCGGGCCTACGAGCAGTACTTC. It specifies CASSSRAYEQYF.